This TCR beta chain stems from a study of shared clonotypes between healthy human individuals. In the authors' methods: ImmunoSEQ only sent back junction sequences with no quality scores, so filtering was done differently. Profiling relied on immunoSEQ multiplex PCR, and the TCRdb table lists in-frame clones only, not all of them. V and J calls and clone size are copied from that table; D and trimming were computed from the DNA. Altogether just over 2,000,000 clones are present, 95% being singletons, with the ten largest covering 0.13%. Losses at the gene ends were 0 bases for V and 4 bases for J; bases not matched to a gene: 3. In germline, CDR1 is MNHNY, CDR2 SVGAGI (reference sequence). The CDR3 runs 14 residues. The table lists this clone with a count of one. Its antigen is still unknown. Study outcomes and limitations: Naive subsets generally had larger estimated richness than memory subsets.

The source is a man between 18 and 29 years old in good health. Source material: naive CD4+ T cells sorted from blood. Subset noted: CD45RA+ positively selected. The chain joins TRBV6-6 to TRBJ2-7, with 7 bases that match TRBD2. The chain's CDR3 is CASSYSWGGYEQYF. Written as DNA, the CDR3 is TGTGCCAGCAGTTACTCATGGGGGGGTTACGAGCAGTACTTC.